This is a list of T cell receptor beta chains from one sample in a study of blood T cells in healthy people across ages. TCRdb ran MiXCR on the 5' RACE reads and lists one entry per CDR3 protein. The table shows roughly 680,000 distinct CDR3 sequences, with roughly 50% occurring only once. The sample comprised blood. The receptors shown here come from a woman aged 55-69 years in good health. The CDR3 runs from the conserved cysteine through the conserved F or W. Fields, in order: clone size, J gene, D gene, V gene, CDR3 DNA, CDR3 protein. D genes are given only for firm matches. A row's size may be missing; if present it is once, few, many or a size class.

>.|TRBJ1-2|.|TRBV29-1
TGCAGCGTTGAGTTAGGGGACTATGGCTACACCTTC
CSVELGDYGYTF
>.|TRBJ1-4|TRBD1|TRBV16
TGTGCCAGCAGCCAAGGGACAGCTGAAAAACTGTTTTTT
CASSQGTAEKLFF
>few|TRBJ2-1|.|TRBV29-1
TGCAGCGCACCTTCACAGGGAGGCTCCTACAATGAGCAGTTCTTC
CSAPSQGGSYNEQFF
>.|TRBJ2-7|.|TRBV29-1
TGCAGCGTTGAAGTTACAGACTCCTACGAGCAGTACTTC
CSVEVTDSYEQYF
>.|TRBJ2-7|.|TRBV7-4
TGTGCCAGCAGCTTAGGGCCCGGGACACCAGCTTACGAGCAGTACTTC
CASSLGPGTPAYEQYF
>.|TRBJ1-1|TRBD1|TRBV6-2/TRBV6-3
TGTGCCAGCAGCAATGGACAGGTCGCTGAAGCTTTCTTT
CASSNGQVAEAFF
>once|TRBJ2-2|.|TRBV9
TGTGCCAGCAGCGAGGCAGTCACCGGGGAGCTGTTTTTT
CASSEAVTGELFF
>many|TRBJ1-2|.|TRBV7-2
TGTGCCAGCAGCCCCGCGGGGGAAGGTGGCTACACCTTC
CASSPAGEGGYTF
>.|TRBJ2-1|.|TRBV20-1
TGCAGTGCTAGTACGTTTGACGAGCAGTTCTTC
CSASTFDEQFF
>.|TRBJ2-7|.|TRBV20-1
TGCAGTGCTGAGCGATTTCTATACGAGCAGTACTTC
CSAERFLYEQYF
>.|TRBJ2-7|.|TRBV6-5
TGTGCCAGTAGTTACGCGGACAGATCCTACGAGCAGTACTTC
CASSYADRSYEQYF
>few|TRBJ2-7|TRBD1|TRBV24-1
TGTGCCACCAGTAAAACAGGGGGAAGTTACGAGCAGTACTTC
CATSKTGGSYEQYF
>.|TRBJ2-5|.|TRBV7-9
TGTGCCAGCAGCCCGAGGCGGCGGGAACTCAGGGAGACCCAGTACTTC
CASSPRRRELRETQYF
>.|TRBJ2-7|.|TRBV20-1
TGCAGTGCTAGAGATCCGGGACACTCCTACGAGCAGTACTTC
CSARDPGHSYEQYF
>.|TRBJ2-3|.|TRBV12-3/TRBV12-4
TGTGCCAGCAGTTTGACCCAGGGGGGAGATACGCAGTATTTT
CASSLTQGGDTQYF
>.|TRBJ1-4|.|TRBV7-9
TGTGCCAGCAGGTCCTATGGAGCAACTAATGAAAAACTGTTTTTT
CASRSYGATNEKLFF
>.|TRBJ1-2|TRBD1|TRBV12-3/TRBV12-4
TGTGCCAGCAGGTTACAGGGGGTCTATGGCTACACCTTC
CASRLQGVYGYTF
>few|TRBJ2-1|.|TRBV29-1
TGCAGCGTGGTACAGGACAATGAGCAGTTCTTC
CSVVQDNEQFF
>.|TRBJ2-1|TRBD2|TRBV20-1
TGCAGTGCTAGTCTCGGGACTAGGGATGGGATCTCCTACAATGAGCAGTTCTTC
CSASLGTRDGISYNEQFF
>.|TRBJ1-5|.|TRBV7-2
TGTGCCAGCAGCTTAGCGGGAATCAATCAGCCCCAGCATTTT
CASSLAGINQPQHF
>.|TRBJ2-5|TRBD2|TRBV5-1
TGCGCCAGCAGCTGGGGGACTAGCGGGAGATGGTCTAAGGAGACCCAGTACTTC
CASSWGTSGRWSKETQYF
>.|TRBJ2-3|.|TRBV10-3
TGTGCCATCAGTGAGTCGTTCGGGAGAGGGACAGATACGCAGTATTTT
CAISESFGRGTDTQYF
>.|TRBJ1-4|.|TRBV5-6
TGTGTCAGCAGCGATCGTGACTTTTGGGGGCAAGGTGGAAAACTGTTTTTT
CVSSDRDFWGQGGKLFF
>once|TRBJ2-1|.|TRBV11-1
TGTGCCAGCAGCTTAGCTTTAAGGCGGGGCGAGCAGTTCTTC
CASSLALRRGEQFF
>few|TRBJ2-1|TRBD1|TRBV6-1
TGTGCCAGCACCAAAATGGGGACAGGGATTTACAATGAGCAGTTCTTC
CASTKMGTGIYNEQFF
>.|TRBJ2-1|TRBD2|TRBV20-1
TGCAGTGCTAGAGATATAGCGGGTGGGGTCCGGAATGAGCAGTTCTTC
CSARDIAGGVRNEQFF
>.|TRBJ1-2|.|TRBV5-6
TGTGCCAGCAGCTTGGCCCAGGGCGTTGGTGGCTACACCTTC
CASSLAQGVGGYTF
>.|TRBJ2-5|TRBD1|TRBV6-2/TRBV6-3
TGTGCCAGCAGTAGCGGACAGGCCGGAGAGACCCAGTACTTC
CASSSGQAGETQYF
>.|TRBJ2-7|TRBD1|TRBV4-3
TGCGCCAGCAGCCAAGAGCCGGGACAGGGCTACGAGCAGTACTTC
CASSQEPGQGYEQYF
>few|TRBJ2-1|TRBD1|TRBV4-2
TGTGCCAGCAGCCAGGAACCGGACAGGGGACATGAGCAGTTCTTC
CASSQEPDRGHEQFF
>.|TRBJ2-3|.|TRBV7-2
TGTGCCAGCAGCTACCGAGCGAGGGTCGGCACAGATACGCAGTATTTT
CASSYRARVGTDTQYF
>.|TRBJ2-1|.|TRBV20-1
TGCAGTGCCTTCGACCCGGGACGTAATGAGCAGTTCTTC
CSAFDPGRNEQFF
>few|TRBJ2-1|TRBD2|TRBV5-5
TGTGCCAGCAGCACGGGACTAGCGGGATCCTACAATGAGCAGTTCTTC
CASSTGLAGSYNEQFF
>.|TRBJ2-3|.|TRBV12-3/TRBV12-4
TGTGCCAGCAGACAAGCCTCGCGGTTCACAGATACGCAGTATTTT
CASRQASRFTDTQYF
>.|TRBJ2-1|.|TRBV6-2/TRBV6-3
TGTGCCAGCAGTGGACACAGGTACAATGAGCAGTTCTTC
CASSGHRYNEQFF
>.|TRBJ2-7|TRBD2|TRBV7-2
TGTGCCAGCAGCTCCGATACCATAGCGGGTATTAAGTACTTC
CASSSDTIAGIKYF
>.|TRBJ2-3|.|TRBV5-1
TGCGCCAGCAGCTTGGTGGGAGTCACGCAGTATTTT
CASSLVGVTQYF
>once|TRBJ2-1|.|TRBV4-2
TGTGCCAGCAGCCAACCCTCCGGGGGGCCAGCTGAGCAGTTCTTC
CASSQPSGGPAEQFF
>.|TRBJ2-1|.|TRBV7-2
TGTGCCAGCAGCTTAGATGGAGGGGGCGATGAGCAGTTCTTC
CASSLDGGGDEQFF
>.|TRBJ2-1|.|TRBV28
TGTGCCAGCAGTTCTCAGCACTCCTACAATGAGCAGTTCTTC
CASSSQHSYNEQFF
>.|TRBJ1-4|.|TRBV5-5
TGTGCCAGCAGCTGGGGGGGCAGCGATGAAAAACTGTTTTTT
CASSWGGSDEKLFF
>.|TRBJ2-7|.|TRBV27
TGTGCCAGCGCCCTTGCAGGGACCTACGAGCAGTACTTC
CASALAGTYEQYF
>.|TRBJ1-2|.|TRBV30
TGTGCCTGGGTAGGCTATGGCTACACCTTC
CAWVGYGYTF
>.|TRBJ2-7|TRBD2|TRBV10-3
TGTGCCTCCCTCCCCTCGCGGGAGGGTGAGCAGTACTTC
CASLPSREGEQYF
>few|TRBJ2-1|TRBD2|TRBV20-1
TGCAGTGCTAGAGACGGGAGGGCCCCCGTTTACAATGAGCAGTTCTTC
CSARDGRAPVYNEQFF
>.|TRBJ2-1|TRBD2|TRBV6-6
TGTGCCAGCAAACAAGCGGGAAGGGAGAATGAGCAGTTCTTC
CASKQAGRENEQFF